This is a list of T cell receptor beta chains from one sample in a study of blood T cell repertoires in COVID-19. TCRdb's copy holds only in-frame clones and misses some; the assay was immunoSEQ multiplex PCR. The profile shows hundreds of thousands of clones, about 80% of them singletons. The sample taken for sequencing was peripheral blood. The source is a woman between 50 and 59 years old who had recovered from COVID-19. Both conserved end residues are part of each CDR3. D genes are given only for firm matches. Expanded clones get a size class; other rows say once, few or many, or leave the size out.

D	size	J	V	CDR3	DNA
-	-	TRBJ2-3	TRBV4-1	CASSQDGAGLATDTQYF	TGCGCCAGCAGCCAAGATGGGGCGGGGCTAGCTACAGATACGCAGTATTTT
-	-	TRBJ1-1	TRBV7-3	CASSSGMDTEAFF	TGTGCCAGCAGCTCCGGTATGGACACTGAAGCTTTCTTT
-	-	TRBJ2-7	TRBV7-6	CASSLGRARGSYEQYF	TGTGCCAGCAGCTTAGGCCGTGCTAGGGGTTCCTACGAGCAGTACTTC
TRBD2	-	TRBJ2-2	TRBV7-2	CASRPSGSNTGELFF	TGTGCCAGCAGACCTAGCGGGAGTAATACCGGGGAGCTGTTTTTT
-	-	TRBJ2-5	TRBV9	CASSGTRETQYF	TGTGCCAGCAGCGGAACCCGGGAGACCCAGTACTTC
TRBD2	-	TRBJ2-1	TRBV4-2	CASSQGTSGSGYEQFF	TGTGCCAGCAGCCAAGGGACTAGCGGGAGCGGTTATGAGCAGTTCTTC
-	-	TRBJ2-2	TRBV9	CASSVEGHNTGELFF	TGTGCCAGCAGCGTAGAGGGACATAACACCGGGGAGCTGTTTTTT
-	-	TRBJ1-2	TRBV6-6	CASSPTDYYGYTF	TGTGCCAGCAGCCCGACTGACTACTATGGCTACACCTTC
TRBD1	-	TRBJ2-2	TRBV18	CASSPQQGANTGELFF	TGTGCCAGCTCACCACAACAGGGGGCGAACACCGGGGAGCTGTTTTTT
TRBD1	-	TRBJ2-7	TRBV5-1	CASSLEGDRVHEQYF	TGCGCCAGCAGCTTGGAAGGGGACAGGGTCCACGAGCAGTACTTC
-	few	TRBJ2-3	TRBV6-2/TRBV6-3	CASSFASRALDTQYF	TGTGCCAGCAGTTTCGCTAGCCGGGCGTTAGATACGCAGTATTTT
TRBD1	-	TRBJ1-2	TRBV29-1	CSVTGGGVDYGYTF	TGCAGCGTGACAGGGGGCGGAGTGGACTATGGCTACACCTTC
-	-	TRBJ1-3	TRBV6-2/TRBV6-3	CASSYSGREHSGNTIYF	TGTGCCAGCAGTTACTCGGGCAGGGAACACTCTGGAAACACCATATATTTT
TRBD1	-	TRBJ2-2	TRBV15	CATSVLDRAFSGELFF	TGTGCCACCAGCGTGTTAGACAGGGCTTTTTCCGGGGAGCTGTTTTTT
-	-	TRBJ2-3	TRBV7-2	CASSLGGADTQYF	TGTGCCAGCAGCCTAGGAGGTGCAGATACGCAGTATTTT
TRBD2	-	TRBJ2-7	TRBV7-6	CASSLLWSRNPTSTRAYEQYF	TGTGCCAGCAGCCTTTTATGGTCCCGCAACCCGACTAGCACAAGAGCCTACGAGCAGTACTTC
-	-	TRBJ2-7	TRBV10-3	CAIGRLTTYEQYF	TGTGCCATCGGCCGCTTAACAACCTACGAGCAGTACTTC
TRBD2	-	TRBJ2-7	TRBV3-1/TRBV3-2	CASSQDRLRSGGVSDEQYF	TGTGCCAGCAGCCAAGATCGATTAAGGAGCGGGGGGGTTTCCGACGAGCAGTACTTC
-	-	TRBJ2-7	TRBV19	CASSTRAGSKIEQYF	TGTGCCAGTAGTACCAGAGCCGGGTCCAAAATCGAGCAGTACTTC
TRBD1	few	TRBJ1-6	TRBV28	CASSLAGGNSYNSPLHF	TGTGCCAGCAGTTTGGCAGGGGGGAACTCCTATAATTCACCCCTCCACTTT
TRBD1	-	TRBJ1-2	TRBV28	CASRPPGGYGYTF	TGTGCCAGCAGGCCACCAGGGGGCTATGGCTACACCTTC
TRBD2	-	TRBJ2-3	TRBV9	CASSVSLAGVFADTQYF	TGTGCCAGCAGCGTTTCCCTAGCGGGAGTGTTCGCAGATACGCAGTATTTT
-	-	TRBJ2-2	TRBV7-3	CASSLYGTPNTGELFF	TGTGCCAGCAGCTTATACGGGACACCAAACACCGGGGAGCTGTTTTTT